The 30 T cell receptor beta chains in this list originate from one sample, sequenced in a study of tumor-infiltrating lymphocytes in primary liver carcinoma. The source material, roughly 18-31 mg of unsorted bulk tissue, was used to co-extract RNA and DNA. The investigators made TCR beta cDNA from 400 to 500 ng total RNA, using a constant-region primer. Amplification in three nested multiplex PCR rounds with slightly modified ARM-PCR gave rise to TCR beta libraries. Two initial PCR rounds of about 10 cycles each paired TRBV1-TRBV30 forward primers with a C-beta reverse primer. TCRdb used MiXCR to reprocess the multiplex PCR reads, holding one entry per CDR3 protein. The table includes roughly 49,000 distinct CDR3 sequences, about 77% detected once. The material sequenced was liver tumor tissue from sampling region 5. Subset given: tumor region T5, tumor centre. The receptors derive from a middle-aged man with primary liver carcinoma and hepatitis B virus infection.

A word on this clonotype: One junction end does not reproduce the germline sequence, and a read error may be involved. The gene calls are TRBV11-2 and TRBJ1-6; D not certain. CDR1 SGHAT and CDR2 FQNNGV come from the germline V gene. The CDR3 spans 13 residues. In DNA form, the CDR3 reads TGTGCAAGTGCGGGCGGAAATAATTCACCCCCCCACTTT. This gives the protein CASAGGNNSPPHF.

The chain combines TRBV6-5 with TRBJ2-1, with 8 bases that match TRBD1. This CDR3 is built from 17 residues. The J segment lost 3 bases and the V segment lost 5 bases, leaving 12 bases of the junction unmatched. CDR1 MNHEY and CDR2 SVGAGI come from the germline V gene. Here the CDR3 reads CASSPLTPGQGYNEQFF. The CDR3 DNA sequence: TGTGCCAGCAGTCCCCTTACCCCAGGACAGGGCTACAATGAGCAGTTCTTC.

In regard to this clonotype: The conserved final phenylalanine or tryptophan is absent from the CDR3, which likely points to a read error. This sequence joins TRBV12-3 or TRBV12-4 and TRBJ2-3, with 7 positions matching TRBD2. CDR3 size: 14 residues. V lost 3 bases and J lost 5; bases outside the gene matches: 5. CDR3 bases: TGTGCCAGCAGTTTGGGGGGGACTCGAGATACGCAGTATTCT. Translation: CASSLGGTRDTQYS.

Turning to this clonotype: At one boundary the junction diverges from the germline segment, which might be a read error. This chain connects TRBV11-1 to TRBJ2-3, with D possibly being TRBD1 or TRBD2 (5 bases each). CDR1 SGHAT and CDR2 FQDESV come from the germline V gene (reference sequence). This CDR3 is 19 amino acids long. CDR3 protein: CASSSGGSSDGARADMQYF. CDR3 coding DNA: TGTGCCAGCAGCTCTGGGGGAAGCTCTGATGGAGCCCGCGCAGATATGCAGTATTTT.

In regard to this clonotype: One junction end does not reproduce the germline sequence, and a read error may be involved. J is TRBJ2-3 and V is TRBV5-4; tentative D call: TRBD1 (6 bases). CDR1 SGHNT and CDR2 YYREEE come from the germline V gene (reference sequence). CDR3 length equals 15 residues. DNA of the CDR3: TGTGCCAGCAGCTTGGGGGTCCCGAACAGGGATACGCACTATTTT. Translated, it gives CASSLGVPNRDTHYF.

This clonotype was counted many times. The CDR3 spells CASSPGQGDSNQPQHF. The DNA for the CDR3 is TGTGCCAGCAGCCCCGGACAGGGAGATAGCAATCAGCCCCAGCATTTT. V and J are TRBV7-9 and TRBJ1-5; 8 bases agree with TRBD1. Germline CDR1 SEHNR, CDR2 FQNEAQ (reference sequence). Germline trimming cut 5 bases from V and 0 bases from J; bases unmatched to any gene: 6. CDR3 length equals 16 residues.

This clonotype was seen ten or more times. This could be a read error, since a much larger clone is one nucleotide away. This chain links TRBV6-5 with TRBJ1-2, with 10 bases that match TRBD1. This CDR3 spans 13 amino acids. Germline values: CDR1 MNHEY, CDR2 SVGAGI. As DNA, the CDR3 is TGTGCCAGCAGTCGACAGGGGGCGAGTGGCCACACCTTC. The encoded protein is CASSRQGASGHTF.

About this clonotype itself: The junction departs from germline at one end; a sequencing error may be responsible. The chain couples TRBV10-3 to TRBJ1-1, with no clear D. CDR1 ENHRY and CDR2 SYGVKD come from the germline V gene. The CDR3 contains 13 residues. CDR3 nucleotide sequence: TGTGTCATCACGAGTTGGGAGAACACTGAAGCTTTCTTT. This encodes CVITSWENTEAFF.

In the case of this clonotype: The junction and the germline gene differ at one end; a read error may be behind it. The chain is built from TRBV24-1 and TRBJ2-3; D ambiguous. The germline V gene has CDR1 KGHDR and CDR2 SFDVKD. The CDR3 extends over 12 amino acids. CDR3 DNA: TGTGCCACCAGTTGGGTCACAGATACGCGGTATTTT. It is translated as CATSWVTDTRYF.

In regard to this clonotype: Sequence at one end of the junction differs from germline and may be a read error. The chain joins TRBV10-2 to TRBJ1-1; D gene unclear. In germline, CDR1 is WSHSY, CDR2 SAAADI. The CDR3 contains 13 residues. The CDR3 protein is CVSSGVENIEAFF. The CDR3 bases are TGCGTCAGCAGTGGAGTAGAAAACATTGAAGCTTTCTTT.

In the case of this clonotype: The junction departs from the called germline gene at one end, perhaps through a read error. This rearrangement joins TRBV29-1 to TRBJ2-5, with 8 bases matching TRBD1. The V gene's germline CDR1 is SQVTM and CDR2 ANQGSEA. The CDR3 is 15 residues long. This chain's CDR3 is CRVEAVRGRSETQYF. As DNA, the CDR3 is TGCAGAGTTGAAGCCGTCAGGGGGCGTAGCGAGACCCAGTACTTC.

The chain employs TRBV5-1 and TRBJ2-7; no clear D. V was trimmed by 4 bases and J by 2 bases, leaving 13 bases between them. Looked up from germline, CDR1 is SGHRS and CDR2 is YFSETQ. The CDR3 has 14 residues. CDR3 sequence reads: CASSQDRVPYEQYF. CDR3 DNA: TGCGCCAGCAGCCAGGATAGGGTGCCCTACGAGCAGTACTTC.

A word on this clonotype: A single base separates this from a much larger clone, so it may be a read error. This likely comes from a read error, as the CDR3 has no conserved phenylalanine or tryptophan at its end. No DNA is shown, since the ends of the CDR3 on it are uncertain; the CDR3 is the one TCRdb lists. The CDR3 sequence: CASSRTTENTGELLC. This chain joins TRBV28 and TRBJ2-2; no DNA check was done on the table's D call, TRBD1. Germline V gives CDR1 MDHEN, CDR2 SYDVKM. The CDR3 spans 15 amino acids, including both terminal residues.

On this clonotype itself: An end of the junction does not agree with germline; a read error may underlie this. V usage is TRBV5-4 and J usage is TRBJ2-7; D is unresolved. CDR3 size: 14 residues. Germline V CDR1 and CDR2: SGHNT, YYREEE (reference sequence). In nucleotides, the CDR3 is TGTGCCAGCAGCTTCTCCCCAAGACCCTATGAGCAGTACTTC. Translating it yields CASSFSPRPYEQYF.

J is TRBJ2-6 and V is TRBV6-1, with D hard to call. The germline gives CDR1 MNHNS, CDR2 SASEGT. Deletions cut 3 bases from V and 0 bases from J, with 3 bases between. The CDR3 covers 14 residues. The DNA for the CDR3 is TGTGCCAGCAGTGAGAGCTCTGGGGCCAACGTCCTGACTTTC. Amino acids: CASSESSGANVLTF.

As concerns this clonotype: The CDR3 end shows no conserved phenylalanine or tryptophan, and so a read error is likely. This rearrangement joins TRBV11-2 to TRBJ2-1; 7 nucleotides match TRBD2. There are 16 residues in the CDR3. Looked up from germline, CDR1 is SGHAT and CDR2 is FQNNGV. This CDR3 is CVSSYPGASGSNEQFS. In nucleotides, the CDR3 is TGTGTCAGCAGCTACCCCGGGGCTAGCGGTAGCAATGAGCAGTTCTCC.

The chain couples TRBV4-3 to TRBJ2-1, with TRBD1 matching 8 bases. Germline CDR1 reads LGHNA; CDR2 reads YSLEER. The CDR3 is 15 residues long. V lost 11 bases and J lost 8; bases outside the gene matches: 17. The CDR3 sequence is CACIQFQGASDEQFF. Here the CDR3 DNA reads TGCGCCTGCATCCAATTTCAGGGGGCTAGCGATGAGCAGTTCTTC.

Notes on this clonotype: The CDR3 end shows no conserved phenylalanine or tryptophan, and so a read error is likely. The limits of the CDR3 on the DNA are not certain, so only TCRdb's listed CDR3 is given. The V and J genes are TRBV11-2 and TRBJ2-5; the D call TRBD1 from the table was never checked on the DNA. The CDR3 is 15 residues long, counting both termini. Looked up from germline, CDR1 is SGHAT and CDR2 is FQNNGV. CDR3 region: CASSLIGGKGETQYL.

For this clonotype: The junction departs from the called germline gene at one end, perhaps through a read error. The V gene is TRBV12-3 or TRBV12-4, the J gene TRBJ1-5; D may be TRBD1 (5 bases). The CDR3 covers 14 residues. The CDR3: CASSSSGPNQPEHF. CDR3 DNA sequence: TGTGCCAGCAGTTCCTCGGGGCCCAATCAGCCCGAGCATTTT.

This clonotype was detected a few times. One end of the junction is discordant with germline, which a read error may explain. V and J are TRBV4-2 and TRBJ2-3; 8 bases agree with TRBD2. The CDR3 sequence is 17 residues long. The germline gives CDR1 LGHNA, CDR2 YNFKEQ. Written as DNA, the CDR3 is TGTGCCGGCAGCCCCCTCGGCGCGGGAGGAGACACAGATGCGCAGTATTTT. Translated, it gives CAGSPLGAGGDTDAQYF.

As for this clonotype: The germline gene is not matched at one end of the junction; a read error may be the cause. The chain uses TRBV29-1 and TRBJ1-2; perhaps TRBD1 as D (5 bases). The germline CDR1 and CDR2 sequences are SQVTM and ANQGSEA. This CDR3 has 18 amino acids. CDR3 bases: TGCAGCGTTGGGACACCAACAGGAACTCAAGTGACTAACTATTGCTACACCTTC. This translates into CSVGTPTGTQVTNYCYTF. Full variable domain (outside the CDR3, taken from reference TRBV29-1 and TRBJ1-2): SAVISQKPSRDICQRGTSLTIQCQVDSQVTMMFWYRQQPGQSLTLIATANQGSEATYESGFVIDKFPISRPNLTFSTLTVSNMSPEDSSIYLCSVGTPTGTQVTNYCYTFGSGTRLTVV.

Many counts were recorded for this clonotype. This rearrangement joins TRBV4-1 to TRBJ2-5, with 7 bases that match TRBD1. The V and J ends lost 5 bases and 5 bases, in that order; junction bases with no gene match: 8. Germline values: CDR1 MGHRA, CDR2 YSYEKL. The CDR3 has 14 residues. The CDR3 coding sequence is TGCGCCAGCAGCACCCGGACAGGAGTCGAGACCCAGTACTTC. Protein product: CASSTRTGVETQYF.

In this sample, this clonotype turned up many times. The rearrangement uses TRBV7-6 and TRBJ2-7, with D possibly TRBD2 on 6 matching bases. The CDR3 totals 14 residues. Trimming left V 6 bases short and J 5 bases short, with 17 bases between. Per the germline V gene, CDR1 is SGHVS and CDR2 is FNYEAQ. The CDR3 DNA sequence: TGTGCCAGCAGGCCCGAGCACGGGAGCAACGAGCAGTACTTC. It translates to CASRPEHGSNEQYF.

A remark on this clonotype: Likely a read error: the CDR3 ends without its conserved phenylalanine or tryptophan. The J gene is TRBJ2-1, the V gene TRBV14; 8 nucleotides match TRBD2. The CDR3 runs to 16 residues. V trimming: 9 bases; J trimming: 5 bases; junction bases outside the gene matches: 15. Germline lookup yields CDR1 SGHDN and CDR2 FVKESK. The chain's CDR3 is CASSAIAGWVNNEQFY. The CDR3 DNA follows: TGTGCCAGTAGTGCCATAGCGGGATGGGTAAACAATGAGCAGTTCTAC.

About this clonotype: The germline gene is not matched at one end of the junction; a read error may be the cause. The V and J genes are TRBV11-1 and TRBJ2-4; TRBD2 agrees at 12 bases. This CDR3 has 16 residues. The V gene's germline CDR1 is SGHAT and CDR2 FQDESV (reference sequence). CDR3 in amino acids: CASFPRTSGTNNIQYF. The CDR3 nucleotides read TGTGCTAGCTTTCCAAGGACTAGCGGGACCAATAACATTCAGTACTTC.

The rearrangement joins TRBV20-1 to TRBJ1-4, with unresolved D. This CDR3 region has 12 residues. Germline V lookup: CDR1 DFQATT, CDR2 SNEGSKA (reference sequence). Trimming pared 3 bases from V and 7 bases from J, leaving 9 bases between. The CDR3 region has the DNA TGCAGTGCTAGTCCCCTTTCTGAAAAACTGTTTTTT. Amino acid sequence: CSASPLSEKLFF.

The DNA of the CDR3 is TGCGCCAGCAGCTTAACTGCCCCCGGGGTACACAATGAGCAGTTCTTC. This sequence encodes CASSLTAPGVHNEQFF. This sequence joins TRBV5-1 and TRBJ2-1; TRBD2 is a possible D gene (5 bases). The CDR3 contains 16 residues. Trimming took 2 bases from V and 5 from J, leaving 17 bases between them. Germline CDR1 is SGHRS and CDR2 is YFSETQ.

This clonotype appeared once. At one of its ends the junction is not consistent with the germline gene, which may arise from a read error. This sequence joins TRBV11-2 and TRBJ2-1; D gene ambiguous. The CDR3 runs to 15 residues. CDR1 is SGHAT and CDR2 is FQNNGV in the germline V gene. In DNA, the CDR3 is TGTGTCAGCAGCTTTAGCTGGCCACTCAACAATGAGCAGTTCTTC. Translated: CVSSFSWPLNNEQFF. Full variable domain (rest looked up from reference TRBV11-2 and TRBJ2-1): EAGVAQSPRYKIIEKRQSVAFWCNPISGHATLYWYQQILGQGPKLLIQFQNNGVVDDSQLPKDRFSAERLKGVDSTLKIQPAKLEDSAVYLCVSSFSWPLNNEQFFGPGTRLTVL.

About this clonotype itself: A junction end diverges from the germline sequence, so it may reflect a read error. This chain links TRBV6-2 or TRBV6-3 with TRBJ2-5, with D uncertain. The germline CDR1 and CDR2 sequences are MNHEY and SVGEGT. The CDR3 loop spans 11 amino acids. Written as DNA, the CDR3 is TGTGCCAGCCGTTATAAAGAGACCCATTACTTC. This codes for CASRYKETHYF.

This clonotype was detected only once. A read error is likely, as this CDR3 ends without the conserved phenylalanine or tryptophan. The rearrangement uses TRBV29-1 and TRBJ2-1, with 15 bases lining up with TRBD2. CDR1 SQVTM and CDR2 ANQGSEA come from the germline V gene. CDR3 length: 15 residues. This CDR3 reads CRVGLAGGFYNGQFL. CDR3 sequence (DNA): TGCAGAGTTGGACTAGCGGGAGGGTTCTACAATGGGCAGTTCTTA.